This TCR beta chain was captured by sequencing in a study of response to subunit inactivated influenza vaccine. Turning to this clonotype: No antigen is known for it.

Regarding the study as a whole: After each seasonal influenza vaccination, few new T cells are recruited, the authors suggested.

TCRdb independently ran MiXCR on the RT-PCR reads; one entry per CDR3 protein. The data contain about 700,000 distinct CDR3 sequences, approximately 15% of them seen just once; the ten biggest clones take up approximately 6.5%. The TCR comes from a man aged 45 to 65 who received an inactivated influenza vaccine. Sequenced here: PBMCs from blood, sampled 14 to 15 days before vaccination.

The CDR3 is CAWSVLSPGNEQYF. The CDR3 region has the DNA TGTGCCTGGAGTGTACTATCCCCAGGGAACGAGCAGTACTTC. This rearrangement joins TRBV30 to TRBJ2-7, with D possibly TRBD1 on 5 matching bases. V was shortened by 0 bases and J by 5 bases, with 14 bases between the two germline ends. Germline assignment: CDR1 GTSNPN and CDR2 SVGIG (reference sequence). The CDR3 is 14 residues long.